Listed below are T cell receptor beta chains from one sample, sequenced in a study of cytomegalovirus exposure and HLA in healthy donors. Generated by immunoSEQ multiplex PCR, the TCRdb table keeps only in-frame clones and is missing some. This table holds 130,000 or so clones, roughly 75% found once. The sequencing input was PBMCs. These receptors all come from a man aged 40-50 years in good health and CMV-seronegative. CDR3s include the opening cysteine and the closing phenylalanine or tryptophan. The D gene is left open where the match is weak. The size of a clone is reported for some rows only, either as once, few or many, or as a class for expanded clones.

CDR3aa: CVWIRGGGVTGELFF
CDR3nt: TGTGTCTGGATACGCGGCGGGGGGGTTACCGGGGAGCTGTTTTTT
d_gene: TRBD2
j_gene: TRBJ2-2
v_gene: TRBV30
abundance: -

CDR3aa: CASSRGREGTEAFF
CDR3nt: TGTGCCAGCAGCCGGGGCAGGGAGGGTACTGAAGCTTTCTTT
d_gene: -
j_gene: TRBJ1-1
v_gene: TRBV6-5
abundance: -

CDR3aa: CASSEWDTTYNEQFF
CDR3nt: TGTGCCAGCAGTGAATGGGACACCACCTACAATGAGCAGTTCTTC
d_gene: -
j_gene: TRBJ2-1
v_gene: TRBV6-1
abundance: -

CDR3aa: CASSAPLGQGDGYTF
CDR3nt: TGTGCCAGCAGCGCCCCTCTGGGACAGGGCGATGGCTACACCTTC
d_gene: TRBD1
j_gene: TRBJ1-2
v_gene: TRBV9
abundance: -

CDR3aa: CASSFSGGRPDTQYF
CDR3nt: TGTGCCAGCAGCTTTAGCGGGGGGAGGCCAGATACGCAGTATTTT
d_gene: TRBD2
j_gene: TRBJ2-3
v_gene: TRBV7-2
abundance: -

CDR3aa: CAVQVGHEDGYTF
CDR3nt: TGTGCCGTTCAAGTCGGACACGAGGATGGCTACACCTTC
d_gene: -
j_gene: TRBJ1-2
v_gene: TRBV30
abundance: -

CDR3aa: CASTKAGYTDTQYF
CDR3nt: TGTGCCAGCACCAAAGCGGGGTACACAGATACGCAGTATTTT
d_gene: TRBD2
j_gene: TRBJ2-3
v_gene: TRBV6-1
abundance: few

CDR3aa: CASSPLRDTQYF
CDR3nt: TGTGCCAGCAGCCCCCTGAGGGATACGCAGTATTTT
d_gene: -
j_gene: TRBJ2-3
v_gene: TRBV5-6
abundance: -

CDR3aa: CASSYTRRNTEAFF
CDR3nt: TGTGCCAGCAGTTACACCAGAAGGAACACTGAAGCTTTCTTT
d_gene: -
j_gene: TRBJ1-1
v_gene: TRBV6-5
abundance: few

CDR3aa: CASSRNSGRTDTQYF
CDR3nt: TGTGCCAGCAGCAGAAATAGCGGCCGCACAGATACGCAGTATTTT
d_gene: -
j_gene: TRBJ2-3
v_gene: TRBV5-4
abundance: -

CDR3aa: CASRQKHVSENTEAFF
CDR3nt: TGTGCCAGCAGACAAAAACATGTTTCAGAGAACACTGAAGCTTTCTTT
d_gene: -
j_gene: TRBJ1-1
v_gene: TRBV7-9
abundance: -

CDR3aa: CASSLPSITLEGPNTEAFF
CDR3nt: TGTGCCAGCAGCTTACCTTCCATCACGCTTGAGGGCCCGAACACTGAAGCTTTCTTT
d_gene: -
j_gene: TRBJ1-1
v_gene: TRBV7-9
abundance: -

CDR3aa: CASSLLLVGATRGYTF
CDR3nt: TGCGCCAGCAGCCTCCTCCTCGTAGGGGCTACGAGGGGCTACACCTTC
d_gene: -
j_gene: TRBJ1-2
v_gene: TRBV4-1
abundance: -

CDR3aa: CASSYSRETQYF
CDR3nt: TGTGCCAGCAGTTACTCCAGGGAGACCCAGTACTTC
d_gene: -
j_gene: TRBJ2-5
v_gene: TRBV6-5
abundance: -

CDR3aa: CAWVGGYTEAFF
CDR3nt: TGTGCCTGGGTCGGGGGGTACACTGAAGCTTTCTTT
d_gene: -
j_gene: TRBJ1-1
v_gene: TRBV30
abundance: few

CDR3aa: CASREGVDNTEAFF
CDR3nt: TGTGCCAGCAGGGAGGGAGTCGATAACACTGAAGCTTTCTTT
d_gene: -
j_gene: TRBJ1-1
v_gene: TRBV13
abundance: few

CDR3aa: CASSEVNSYLSGNTIYF
CDR3nt: TGTGCCAGCAGTGAAGTTAATAGCTACCTCTCTGGAAACACCATATATTTT
d_gene: -
j_gene: TRBJ1-3
v_gene: TRBV6-1
abundance: -

CDR3aa: CASSALTGRQNSPLHF
CDR3nt: TGTGCCAGCAGTGCCCTGACAGGCCGACAAAATTCACCCCTCCACTTT
d_gene: -
j_gene: TRBJ1-6
v_gene: TRBV6-6
abundance: -

CDR3aa: CASSPRGGVGFNYGYTF
CDR3nt: TGTGCCAGCAGCCCCCGAGGGGGAGTAGGATTTAACTATGGCTACACCTTC
d_gene: -
j_gene: TRBJ1-2
v_gene: TRBV5-4
abundance: -

CDR3aa: CASSRADTATNEKLFF
CDR3nt: TGCGCCAGCAGCCGGGCGGACACTGCAACTAATGAAAAACTGTTTTTT
d_gene: -
j_gene: TRBJ1-4
v_gene: TRBV4-1
abundance: -

CDR3aa: CASSYSLAGGEYEQYF
CDR3nt: TGTGCCAGCAGTTACTCCCTGGCAGGGGGCGAGTACGAGCAGTACTTC
d_gene: TRBD1
j_gene: TRBJ2-7
v_gene: TRBV6-5
abundance: once

CDR3aa: CAISDPASGFGSPLHF
CDR3nt: TGTGCCATCAGTGATCCCGCCTCGGGGTTCGGTTCACCCCTCCACTTT
d_gene: -
j_gene: TRBJ1-6
v_gene: TRBV10-3
abundance: -

CDR3aa: CASSPDSYNEQFF
CDR3nt: TGCGCCAGCAGCCCTGACAGTTACAATGAGCAGTTCTTC
d_gene: -
j_gene: TRBJ2-1
v_gene: TRBV5-1
abundance: few

CDR3aa: CASSASRAAGASYEQYF
CDR3nt: TGTGCCAGCAGTGCGAGTCGGGCAGCGGGGGCCTCCTACGAGCAGTACTTC
d_gene: TRBD2
j_gene: TRBJ2-7
v_gene: TRBV6-1
abundance: -

CDR3aa: CASSNGLAGTDTQYF
CDR3nt: TGTGCCAGCAGCAACGGACTAGCGGGCACAGATACGCAGTATTTT
d_gene: TRBD2
j_gene: TRBJ2-3
v_gene: TRBV5-4
abundance: -

CDR3aa: CASSLLTGHNEKLFF
CDR3nt: TGTGCCAGCAGCTTACTAACAGGGCATAATGAAAAACTGTTTTTT
d_gene: -
j_gene: TRBJ1-4
v_gene: TRBV7-9
abundance: -

CDR3aa: CASSETHEAFF
CDR3nt: TGTGCCAGCAGTGAGACTCATGAAGCTTTCTTT
d_gene: -
j_gene: TRBJ1-1
v_gene: TRBV2
abundance: few

CDR3aa: CASSPPGGALNEQFF
CDR3nt: TGCGCCAGCAGCCCCCCCGGGGGGGCCTTGAATGAGCAGTTCTTC
d_gene: TRBD2
j_gene: TRBJ2-1
v_gene: TRBV5-1
abundance: few

CDR3aa: CASSLGQNNEQFF
CDR3nt: TGTGCCAGCAGCTTAGGACAGAACAATGAGCAGTTCTTC
d_gene: -
j_gene: TRBJ2-1
v_gene: TRBV7-9
abundance: -

CDR3aa: CAREGWIRYF
CDR3nt: TGTGCCAGAGAGGGATGGATCCGGTATTTT
d_gene: -
j_gene: TRBJ2-3
v_gene: TRBV14
abundance: -

CDR3aa: CANRGQGMSYEQYF
CDR3nt: TGTGCCAACAGGGGACAGGGAATGTCCTACGAGCAGTACTTC
d_gene: TRBD1
j_gene: TRBJ2-7
v_gene: TRBV5-4
abundance: -

CDR3aa: CASSSQGTKNIQYF
CDR3nt: TGTGCCAGCAGCTCACAGGGAACCAAAAACATTCAGTACTTC
d_gene: -
j_gene: TRBJ2-4
v_gene: TRBV7-2
abundance: -

CDR3aa: CASSLGTDGNTIYF
CDR3nt: TGCGCCAGCAGCTTGGGGACAGACGGAAACACCATATATTTT
d_gene: -
j_gene: TRBJ1-3
v_gene: TRBV5-1
abundance: -

CDR3aa: CASSPGTQEDTDTQYF
CDR3nt: TGTGCCAGCAGCCCAGGGACTCAAGAAGACACAGATACGCAGTATTTT
d_gene: -
j_gene: TRBJ2-3
v_gene: TRBV7-8
abundance: -